One sample yielded the 19 T cell receptor beta chains listed below, sequenced in a study of OX40 agonist ivuxolimab in advanced cancers. This table comes from immunoSEQ multiplex PCR, and its TCRdb copy is limited to in-frame clones, with some not included. The table records approximately 90,000 clones, roughly nine tenths of them present only once. This material consisted of CD4+ or CD8+ T cells sorted from blood, taken in a trial of the OX40 agonist ivuxolimab. Every receptor here comes from an adult with an advanced solid tumor such as melanoma, head and neck, liver or kidney cancer.

This clone was seen only once. The rearrangement joins TRBV5-1 to TRBJ2-7; D remains ambiguous. The V end lost 2 bases, the J end lost 5 bases, and 11 bases lay between the germline ends. The CDR3 consists of 13 residues. Germline V gene lookup returns CDR1 SGHRS and CDR2 YFSETQ. CDR3 sequence: CASSFSPTDEQYF. CDR3 in DNA: TGCGCCAGCAGCTTTTCTCCCACGGACGAGCAGTACTTC.

The chain employs TRBV9 and TRBJ2-7; D possibly uses TRBD1 or TRBD2 (5 bases each). From germline, CDR1 is SGDLS and CDR2 YYNGEE. V dropped 4 bases and J dropped 3 bases, with 14 bases sitting between them. CDR3 size: 14 residues. CDR3 DNA sequence: TGTGCCAGCAGCCCTTGGGACGGAGGCTACGAGCAGTACTTC. Its protein is CASSPWDGGYEQYF.

This sequence joins TRBV10-3 and TRBJ1-4, with no clear D. The CDR3 is made up of 14 amino acids. V lost 4 bases, J lost 0 bases, and 6 bases lay in between. The germline V gene encodes CDR1 ENHRY and CDR2 SYGVKD. The chain's CDR3 is CAISGGATNEKLFF. For the CDR3, the DNA is TGTGCCATCAGTGGTGGGGCAACTAATGAAAAACTGTTTTTT.

The V gene is TRBV18, the J gene TRBJ1-3; D is perhaps TRBD1 (6 bases). This CDR3 has 15 amino acids. Germline V lookup: CDR1 KGHSH, CDR2 LQKENI. V lost 4 bases, J lost 0 bases, and 10 bases lay in between. In DNA form, the CDR3 reads TGTGCCAGCTCACAGGACAGATCCTCTGGAAACACCATATATTTT. It codes for CASSQDRSSGNTIYF.

The chain joins TRBV6-5 to TRBJ2-7, with D perhaps matching TRBD2 (7 bases). The length of the CDR3 is 14 residues. CDR1 is MNHEY, CDR2 SVGAGI, per germline. V was trimmed by 7 bases and J by 3 bases, leaving 16 bases between them. The CDR3 nucleotides read TGTGCCAGCACCCCCGGGGGGCCCTACTACGAGCAGTACTTC. Translating gives CASTPGGPYYEQYF.

The CDR3 coding sequence is TGTGCCAGCAGCCTTGGGCCTAATTCACCCCTCCACTTT. This encodes CASSLGPNSPLHF. This chain links TRBV7-9 with TRBJ1-6; no reliable D call. Germline-derived CDR1 and CDR2 are SEHNR and FQNEAQ (reference sequence). Trimming took 5 bases from V and 6 from J, leaving 8 bases between them. CDR3 length equals 13 residues.

On this clone itself: One end of the junction fails to match germline, which may point to a read error. V is TRBV7-7 and J is TRBJ2-2; D possibly corresponds to TRBD1 (6 bases). The germline V gene has CDR1 SSHAT and CDR2 FNYEAQ (reference sequence). CDR3 length equals 12 residues. The CDR3 loop is CASRAGAGELFF. The CDR3, as DNA: TGTGCTAGCAGGGCAGGGGCCGGGGAGCTGTTTTTT.

V and J are TRBV29-1 and TRBJ2-1, with 10 bases lining up with TRBD2. The CDR3 extends over 16 amino acids. Germline V gives CDR1 SQVTM, CDR2 ANQGSEA. V gave up 3 bases and J gave up 9 bases; unmatched junction bases: 14. DNA of the CDR3: TGCAGCGTTGATGCTCCAGCGGGAGGGCCTAGGAGTGAGCAGTTCTTC. Translating gives CSVDAPAGGPRSEQFF.

This clone has more than one count but fewer than ten. Germline and junction disagree at one end, which may indicate a read error. The V and J genes are TRBV7-9 and TRBJ1-1; perhaps TRBD1 as D (5 bases). The CDR3 spans 13 residues. Germline loops: CDR1 SEHNR, CDR2 FQNEAQ (reference sequence). The CDR3: CASSLGTGTVAFF. CDR3 DNA sequence: TGTGCCAGCAGCTTAGGGACCGGGACTGTAGCTTTCTTT.

The chain is built from TRBV27 and TRBJ2-6; tentative D call: TRBD2 (6 bases). Germline CDR1 MNHEY, CDR2 SMNVEV (reference sequence). The CDR3 runs to 15 residues. V shed 6 bases and J shed 0 bases, with 9 bases lying between them. This chain's CDR3 is CASSNGGSGANVLTF. The CDR3 coding sequence is TGTGCCAGCAGCAACGGGGGCTCTGGGGCCAACGTCCTGACTTTC.

This chain joins TRBV6-1 and TRBJ1-3; D not resolved. Germline loops: CDR1 MNHNS, CDR2 SASEGT. The CDR3 is made up of 15 amino acids. Trimming pared 2 bases from V and 0 bases from J, leaving 8 bases between. The CDR3 DNA follows: TGTGCCAGCAGTGAATTGGGATTCTCTGGAAACACCATATATTTT. It is translated as CASSELGFSGNTIYF.

This clone has only a few counts. This chain joins TRBV6-1 and TRBJ2-6; possibly TRBD1 or TRBD2 for D (5 bases each). The germline V and J ends were trimmed by 3 bases and 4 bases, with 7 bases remaining between them. The CDR3 totals 14 residues. Germline values: CDR1 MNHNS, CDR2 SASEGT. CDR3 sequence reads: CASSEGEGANVLTF. CDR3 coding DNA: TGTGCCAGCAGTGAGGGGGAAGGGGCCAACGTCCTGACTTTC.

The V call is TRBV5-6, the J call TRBJ2-5, with D tentatively TRBD1 (6 bases). The V end lost 0 bases, the J end lost 0 bases, and 9 bases lay between the germline ends. Looked up from germline, CDR1 is SGHDT and CDR2 is YYEEEE. This CDR3 is 15 amino acids long. The CDR3 coding sequence is TGTGCCAGCAGCTTGGGTCGGGACAACCAAGAGACCCAGTACTTC. Translation: CASSLGRDNQETQYF.

This clone was seen more than once but under ten times. This rearrangement joins TRBV30 to TRBJ2-1; D is uncertain. V was clipped by 3 bases and J by 5 bases, with 17 bases between them. This CDR3 region has 15 residues. Germline CDR1 GTSNPN, CDR2 SVGIG (reference sequence). CDR3 coding DNA: TGTGCCTGGAGGAATACAGCCCTCGACCACAATGAGCAGTTCTTC. Translated, it gives CAWRNTALDHNEQFF.

This chain links TRBV18 with TRBJ1-2, with TRBD1 matching 9 bases. In germline, CDR1 is KGHSH, CDR2 LQKENI. The CDR3 runs to 16 residues. With 3 bases clipped from V and 5 bases from J, the junction kept 10 bases outside the gene matches. CDR3 sequence: CASSPLGQGTKYGYTF. DNA for the CDR3: TGTGCCAGCTCACCCCTCGGACAGGGGACAAAGTATGGCTACACCTTC.

This CDR3 is CAWSSGTANEQFF. CDR3 sequence (DNA): TGTGCCTGGAGTTCCGGGACAGCTAATGAGCAGTTCTTC. The rearrangement links TRBV30 to TRBJ2-1, with 7 bases matching TRBD1. V lost 2 bases to trimming and J lost 7 bases; unmatched junction nucleotides: 5. CDR1 is GTSNPN and CDR2 is SVGIG in the germline V gene (reference sequence). The CDR3 loop spans 13 amino acids.

This chain joins TRBV11-2 and TRBJ2-7; a possible D gene is TRBD1 (5 bases). V lost 5 bases and J lost 2, with 10 bases in between. The CDR3 extends over 13 amino acids. The germline V gene has CDR1 SGHAT and CDR2 FQNNGV. CDR3 in DNA: TGTGCCAGCAGCGCAGGGTCCCCCTACGAGCAGTACTTC. Its protein product is CASSAGSPYEQYF.

This chain uses TRBV6-5 with TRBJ1-6, with 9 bases fitting TRBD1. The V and J ends lost 4 bases and 10 bases, in that order; junction bases with no gene match: 5. CDR1 is MNHEY and CDR2 is SVGAGI in the germline V gene. CDR3 length: 14 residues. CDR3 bases: TGTGCCAGCAGTTCACAGGACAGGGGCTCACCCCTCCACTTT. The encoded protein is CASSSQDRGSPLHF.

The chain joins TRBV5-5 to TRBJ2-7; possibly TRBD1 for D (6 bases). V was cut by 2 bases and J by 0 bases, with 15 bases left in between. There are 16 residues in the CDR3. CDR1 and CDR2 (germline): SGHKS, YYEKEE (reference sequence). The CDR3 protein is CASSFRVGQSSYEQYF. CDR3 coding DNA: TGTGCCAGCAGCTTCCGGGTCGGACAGTCCTCCTACGAGCAGTACTTC.